The entry below describes one T cell receptor beta chain. The target of this receptor is not known. No per-base quality is available; no much larger clone lies one base away. Including the terminal cysteine and phenylalanine, the CDR3 comprises 16 residues. Only the CDR3 region is kept as DNA, spanning 48 bases read in frame from base 1. The CDR1 and CDR2 encoded by the germline V gene are KGHSH and LQKENI. The germline ends are 12 bases apart after V is trimmed by 3 bases and J by 0 bases. This sample was included in a study of shared clonotypes between healthy human individuals (dated by TCRdb to 2019 to 2021). Turning to the overall study: Three men and a couple of women, aged 18 to 49 years, made up the cohort. Per donor, three plates each were used for CD4 naive and CD4 memory, two for CD8 naive, and one for CD8 memory. The study deeply sequenced blood TCR repertoires of about 5 healthy adults to estimate repertoire size and the extent of clonotype sharing between individuals. To increase sequencing depth and limit assay-specific biases, TCR repertoire library preparation and sequencing were carried out by different laboratories using diverse techniques. Per donor, leukapheresis produced somewhere between about 0.94 and 9 billion PBMCs. Overall results and qualifications from the work: When several donors were compared, the shared fraction of clonotypes was approximately 5% for naive CD4, 3% to 4% for naive CD8, roughly 2.5% for memory CD4, and about 0.36% for memory CD8. Clonotypes shared by all four sorted-subset donors showed higher generation probabilities than non-shared clonotypes. Because the study included a small number of donors, the genetic and exposure-history diversity represented was limited. Estimated clonotype richness was generally larger for naive than for memory subsets. Sampling was limited to blood, and TCR repertoires in tissue likely differ from TCR repertoires in blood. Even with the large sequencing depth, rarefaction of the sorted-subset datasets indicated that sequencing was incomplete. Pairwise subsampling led to the expectation that sequencing depth would affect the degree of clonotype sharing among donors.

Healthy HIV-negative adults with no recently reported acute infections or vaccinations were included as donors. Only Caucasian adults living in Nashville, Tennessee, USA were represented among the donors. CD4+ T cells were enriched by magnetic negative selection; naive cells were then positively selected on CD45RA, and the negative fraction formed the memory subset. Blood was collected by leukapheresis, and PBMCs were isolated by Ficoll-Histopaque density gradient centrifugation and then cryopreserved in liquid nitrogen vapor phase. Purity and quantity of every magnetically sorted T cell population were checked by analytical flow cytometry. From each sorted fraction, genomic DNA was isolated and quantified by UV absorbance on a Nanodrop 2000c. Using the deep immunoSEQ assay, multiplex PCR amplified TCR CDR3 regions from genomic DNA. Extracted genomic DNA from each cell subset was spread evenly across all wells of several immunoSEQ 96-well plates, with each plate serving as a replicate. For sorted subsets, about 200 ng genomic DNA, equal to 30,000 to 35,000 T cell genomes, was loaded into each replicate PCR. Purified libraries were measured with a Qubit 3.0 fluorometer, size-checked on a Bioanalyzer 2100, and measured again with the KAPA Library Quantification kit. A separate single-read 150-cycle Illumina NextSeq 550 flow cell was used to sequence each immunoSEQ 96-well plate. The paper's processing steps were these. Because the immunoSEQ output included only junctional sequences and no quality scores, the filtering could not be the same as the filtering used for full-length reads. Sequences were annotated with PyIR, a Python wrapper for IgBLAST v1.9, using IMGT germline references to assign V/J genes and CDR3. Reads with weak V/J assignments (E-value above 1e-6), missing CDR3, stop codons, out-of-frame junctions, or ambiguous translated residues were removed. V3J clonotypes were defined as sequences sharing an identical inferred V gene, J gene, and CDR3 amino acid sequence. To compute the percentage overlap between repertoires, the number of shared unique clonotypes was divided by the size of the smaller repertoire. Richness of each repertoire was evaluated using RTK rarefaction, the Chao1 estimator, and Recon v2.1 estimates of unobserved clonotypes. OLGA was used to compute generation probabilities for all TCRbeta clonotypes that the gDNA method yielded from four donors. TCRdb retrieved this table from immuneACCESS and kept in-frame rearrangements only. Not all clones are present; in checked studies, unresolved V genes account for under half, and no reason is known for the remainder. From that table come the V and J calls and clone size; the DNA was used to work out D and trimming. The sample yields some 2.3 million clones; 80% to 95% were counted once. The top ten clonotypes cover 0.39% of the sample.

This chain is built from TRBV18 and TRBJ2-1, with a weak D call of TRBD1 (6 bases match). This clonotype originated in a man aged 18 to 35 in good health. Some clones in this sample may be carry-over from other donors' samples. Material: naive CD4+ T cells from PBMCs. The cell subset or site label of this sample denotes: CD45RA+ positively selected. The encoded CDR3 is CASSPLRGSSYNEQFF. Here is the DNA: TGTGCCAGCTCACCCCTTAGGGGGAGCTCCTACAATGAGCAGTTCTTC.